The entry below describes one T cell receptor beta chain. Deletions cut 8 bases from V and 4 bases from J, with 18 bases between. Germline V gene data show CDR1 as SGHVS and CDR2 as FQNEAQ. The CDR3 totals 14 residues. From 500 ng of total RNA, TCR beta-specific cDNA was reverse-transcribed using a constant-region primer. It was through three nested multiplex PCR rounds of slightly modified ARM-PCR that TCR beta libraries arose. With TRBV1-TRBV30 forward primers and a C-beta reverse primer, the first two PCR rounds were run for around 10 cycles each. TCRdb redid the calling of the multiplex PCR reads with MiXCR, one entry per CDR3 protein. Of some 20,000 distinct CDR3 sequences in the sample, around 77% were seen once. The sample belongs to a study of tumor-infiltrating lymphocytes in primary liver carcinoma. Study summary: The study included patients who were men and women aged 30 to 69 years. Samples returned roughly 3.65 to 8 million productive TCRbeta reads each. Read depth did not differ significantly between tissue types. All lesions had stage T1-T3 N0M0 and roughly 4 to 11 cm widths.

Bulk tissue was left unsorted, and RNA and DNA were co-extracted from 20-30 mg of it. Patients' primary liver carcinoma was surgically resected. Sample: liver tumor tissue from sampling region 4. Sample subset: tumor region T4, right-lateral pole. The chain joins TRBV7-8 to TRBJ2-7, with D possibly being TRBD1 (5 bases). The sequence derives from a woman in her twenties or thirties with primary liver carcinoma and hepatitis B virus infection. The DNA for the CDR3 is TGTGCCAGCGACTTAGATGCCAGACAGTACGAGCAGTACTTC. It translates to CASDLDARQYEQYF.